This passage covers 28 T cell receptor beta chains from one sample sequenced in a study of blood T cell repertoires in COVID-19 (dated by TCRdb to about 2020). Receptors were amplified or captured by the immunoSEQ multiplex PCR assay. As stored in TCRdb, this immuneACCESS dataset retains in-frame rearrangements with V and J assigned. A fraction of the clones does not appear; measured against another copy, unresolved V genes explain less than half of the discrepancy, and the remainder lacks a known reason. In all, the sample holds hundreds of thousands of clones, and 80% to 90% of those were seen once. Of the sample, less than 0.9% is held by the ten largest clones. Sequencing was performed on PBMCs or T cells enriched from blood (not recorded which). The receptors here all came from a man between 45 and 60 years old who had been exposed to COVID-19.

V is TRBV5-1 and J is TRBJ1-1; D is perhaps TRBD1 (6 bases). V was clipped by 4 bases and J by 2 bases, with 12 bases between them. Germline assignment: CDR1 SGHRS and CDR2 YFSETQ. CDR3 length: 14 amino acids. This CDR3 reads CASSRDIGNTEAFF. CDR3 coding DNA: TGCGCCAGCAGCCGGGACATTGGCAACACTGAAGCTTTCTTT. The full variable domain, with the rest looked up from reference TRBV5-1 and TRBJ1-1, is KAGVTQTPRYLIKTRGQQVTLSCSPISGHRSVSWYQQTPGQGLQFLFEYFSETQRNKGNFPGRFSGRQFSNSRSEMNVSTLELGDSALYLCASSRDIGNTEAFFGQGTRLTVV.

The chain recombines TRBV5-1 with TRBJ2-5; D unresolved. From germline, CDR1 is SGHRS and CDR2 YFSETQ. The CDR3 is 15 amino acids. V gave up 4 bases and J gave up 2 bases, with 15 bases separating them. As DNA, the CDR3 is TGCGCCAGCAGCCTGGGCACAGCTTTGCAAGAGACCCAGTACTTC. Protein: CASSLGTALQETQYF.

This clone has more than one count but fewer than ten. The CDR3, as DNA: TGTGCCAGCTCGCCTAGAGGACAGGGGCCTAGCTACGAGCAGTACGTC. Amino acids: CASSPRGQGPSYEQYV. J is TRBJ2-7 and V is TRBV18; 9 bases are a match to TRBD1. The V gene end was trimmed by 6 bases and the J gene end by 3 bases; junction bases not matched to a gene: 12. Germline lookup yields CDR1 KGHSH and CDR2 LQKENI. The CDR3 extends over 16 amino acids.

Comments on this clone: A junction end diverges from the germline sequence, so it may reflect a read error. This rearrangement joins TRBV7-9 to TRBJ1-1, with D perhaps matching TRBD1 (6 bases). CDR3 length: 13 amino acids. Germline V gene sequence: CDR1 SEHNR, CDR2 FQNEAQ (reference sequence). This chain's CDR3 is CAGRQVGNTEAFF. CDR3 nucleotide sequence: TGTGCCGGCAGACAGGTGGGGAACACTGAAGCTTTCTTT.

This chain joins TRBV4-1 and TRBJ1-1, with 7 bases that match TRBD1. Trimming took 3 bases from V and 4 from J; bases not matched to a gene: 8. The germline V gene has CDR1 MGHRA and CDR2 YSYEKL. The CDR3 has 15 amino acids. The CDR3 protein is CASSQQTGFITEAFF. In DNA form, the CDR3 reads TGCGCCAGCAGCCAGCAGACAGGGTTTATCACTGAAGCTTTCTTT.

The chain is built from TRBV11-2 and TRBJ1-2; no clear D gene. The CDR3 has 15 residues. Deletions cut 3 bases from V and 4 bases from J, with 15 bases between. Germline CDR1 reads SGHAT; CDR2 reads FQNNGV. The CDR3 sequence is CASSFDGTARYGYTF. The CDR3 DNA sequence: TGTGCCAGCAGCTTCGACGGCACAGCCCGCTATGGCTACACCTTC.

The genes are TRBV15 and TRBJ2-5; D may be TRBD2 (6 bases). This CDR3 contains 13 residues. V shed 3 bases and J shed 4 bases, with 9 bases lying between them. Germline V gives CDR1 LNHNV, CDR2 YYDKDF (reference sequence). CDR3 residues: CATSRAEGETQYF. CDR3 DNA: TGTGCCACCAGCAGGGCGGAGGGAGAGACCCAGTACTTC. The whole variable domain, filled in from reference TRBV15 and TRBJ2-5, reads DAMVIQNPRYQVTQFGKPVTLSCSQTLNHNVMYWYQQKSSQAPKLLFHYYDKDFNNEADTPDNFQSRRPNTSFCFLDIRSPGLGDTAMYLCATSRAEGETQYFGPGTRLLVL.

V usage is TRBV2 and J usage is TRBJ1-2, with D tentatively TRBD1 (5 bases). The CDR3 runs to 13 residues. Trimming took 6 bases from V and 7 from J, leaving 15 bases between them. Germline CDR1 reads SNHLY; CDR2 reads FYNNEI. CDR3 nucleotides: TGTGCCAGCAGCCAGGAGGGACTCTCTGGCTACACCTTC. Amino acids: CASSQEGLSGYTF.

The chain joins TRBV7-3 to TRBJ2-7; 7 bases map to TRBD1. Trimming at V came to 5 bases and at J to 6 bases, leaving 7 bases not matched to a gene. The CDR3 length is 13 residues. Germline V gene data show CDR1 as SGHTA and CDR2 as FQGTGA. The CDR3 spells CASSRDSYSEQYF. The CDR3 bases are TGTGCCAGCAGCCGGGACAGCTACTCCGAGCAGTACTTC.

V usage is TRBV28 and J usage is TRBJ1-5; D is unclear. Trimming took 3 bases from V and 4 from J, leaving 10 bases between them. CDR3 length equals 14 residues. Germline V gives CDR1 MDHEN, CDR2 SYDVKM. As DNA, the CDR3 is TGTGCCAGCAGTTTTTTAGCGGGAAATCAGCCCCAGCATTTT. Translating gives CASSFLAGNQPQHF.

As to this clone: Other nucleotide sequences from this sample produce the same CDR3. The V gene is TRBV28, the J gene TRBJ2-2, with D perhaps TRBD1 (5 bases). The length of the CDR3 is 13 residues. The germline CDR1 and CDR2 sequences are MDHEN and SYDVKM. Trimming took 2 bases from V and 4 from J, leaving 5 bases between them. The CDR3 sequence is CASSLQGTGELFF. In nucleotides, the CDR3 is TGTGCCAGCAGTTTACAGGGCACCGGGGAGCTGTTTTTT.

The rearrangement joins TRBV28 to TRBJ2-1, with 11 bases lining up with TRBD2. The germline V gene encodes CDR1 MDHEN and CDR2 SYDVKM. The CDR3 is made up of 16 amino acids. Trimming took 6 bases from V and 6 from J; bases not matched to a gene: 10. The CDR3 region has the DNA TGTGCCAGCAGCCCGAGCACTAGCGGGAGTGGCAATGAGCAGTTCTTC. The encoded protein is CASSPSTSGSGNEQFF.

This clone was detected only once. The chain links TRBV7-3 to TRBJ1-1, with unresolved D. This CDR3 is 13 amino acids long. The ends were cut back, 5 bases at V and 5 bases at J, with 12 bases in the middle. The V gene's germline CDR1 is SGHTA and CDR2 FQGTGA. The CDR3 loop reads CASSPSGRTEAFF. The CDR3 nucleotides are TGTGCCAGCAGCCCCAGTGGGAGGACTGAAGCTTTCTTT.

The CDR3 DNA is TGTGCCAGCAGGGACAGGAACACCGGGGAGCTGTTTTTT. Translating it yields CASRDRNTGELFF. The V call is TRBV12-3 or TRBV12-4, the J call TRBJ2-2, with D perhaps matching TRBD1 (6 bases). This CDR3 has 13 residues. With 6 bases removed from V and 1 base from J, the gap between germline ends came to 6 bases.

This chain connects TRBV5-1 to TRBJ2-3; the match to TRBD1 covers 7 bases. This CDR3 region has 17 residues. V was clipped by 0 bases and J by 1 base; unmatched bases: 8. Germline loops: CDR1 SGHRS, CDR2 YFSETQ. The CDR3 spells CASSLVPPGQGTDTQYF. The CDR3 DNA reads as TGCGCCAGCAGCTTGGTTCCTCCAGGACAGGGCACAGATACGCAGTATTTT.

The V gene is TRBV7-3, the J gene TRBJ2-5; D gene uncertain. CDR3 length: 13 amino acids. Germline V gene sequence: CDR1 SGHTA, CDR2 FQGTGA. V was trimmed by 5 bases and J by 2 bases, leaving 9 bases between them. CDR3 in DNA: TGTGCCAGCAGCCCCCGCACTCAAGAGACCCAGTACTTC. Amino acid sequence: CASSPRTQETQYF.

The chain carries TRBV19 and TRBJ2-1; D possibly corresponds to TRBD2 (6 bases). This CDR3 spans 15 amino acids. The ends were cut back, 5 bases at V and 5 bases at J, with 16 bases in the middle. Germline CDR1 reads LNHDA; CDR2 reads SQIVND (reference sequence). This chain's CDR3 is CASSPGGPGNNEQFF. The DNA for the CDR3 is TGTGCCAGTAGTCCCGGAGGGCCGGGGAACAATGAGCAGTTCTTC.

The chain joins TRBV5-5 to TRBJ2-7, with D uncertain. CDR1 SGHKS and CDR2 YYEKEE come from the germline V gene (reference sequence). This CDR3 comprises 14 residues. With 3 bases removed from V and 2 bases from J, the gap between germline ends came to 12 bases. The CDR3 nucleotides are TGTGCCAGCAGCTCGCTCGGTCAAGCCTACGAGCAGTACTTC. Amino acid sequence: CASSSLGQAYEQYF.

The chain joins TRBV9 to TRBJ2-3; D might be TRBD2 (6 bases). The CDR3 contains 17 residues. From germline, CDR1 is SGDLS and CDR2 YYNGEE. The V and J ends lost 1 base and 0 bases respectively, with 15 bases between them. The CDR3 region is CASSVLPTAGSTDTQYF. The CDR3 DNA reads TGTGCCAGCAGCGTACTGCCAACAGCGGGCAGCACAGATACGCAGTATTTT.

V usage is TRBV11-3 and J usage is TRBJ1-4, with D possibly matching TRBD1 (5 bases). Germline loops: CDR1 SGHNT, CDR2 YENEEA. Trimming took 5 bases from V and 0 from J, leaving 10 bases between them. This CDR3 has 15 amino acids. CDR3 loop: CASSLRAATNEKLFF. CDR3 bases: TGTGCCAGCAGCCTCAGGGCTGCAACTAATGAAAAACTGTTTTTT. The full variable domain, in which reference TRBV11-3 and TRBJ1-4 provide the parts outside the CDR3, is EAGVVQSPRYKIIEKKQPVAFWCNPISGHNTLYWYLQNLGQGPELLIRYENEEAVDDSQLPKDRFSAERLKGVDSTLKIQPAELGDSAVYLCASSLRAATNEKLFFGSGTQLSVL.

V and J are TRBV6-4 and TRBJ1-1, with 9 nucleotides matching TRBD1. Germline V gene lookup returns CDR1 MRHNA and CDR2 SNTAGT. The CDR3 runs 14 residues. After removal of 9 bases from V and 0 bases from J, the junction contained 5 bases not matched to a gene. CDR3 in DNA: TGTGCCAGACATACAGGGGGCCTGAACACTGAAGCTTTCTTT. Translating gives CARHTGGLNTEAFF.

This chain uses TRBV28 with TRBJ1-1; D is unclear. Trimming removed 3 bases at V and 0 bases at J, with 11 bases between. The CDR3 loop spans 15 amino acids. Germline assignment: CDR1 MDHEN and CDR2 SYDVKM. CDR3 bases: TGTGCCAGCAGTTTTGGAGGGAGCATGAACACTGAAGCTTTCTTT. Encoded protein: CASSFGGSMNTEAFF.

The chain links TRBV2 to TRBJ2-3, with no clear D. Germline V CDR1 and CDR2: SNHLY, FYNNEI. The CDR3 totals 14 residues. V was clipped by 4 bases and J by 1 base, with 9 bases between them. The CDR3 coding sequence is TGTGCCAGCAGTGTTTTAGGAGGCACAGATACGCAGTATTTT. Translating gives CASSVLGGTDTQYF. Looking up the rest from reference TRBV2 and TRBJ2-3 gives the full variable domain: EPEVTQTPSHQVTQMGQEVILRCVPISNHLYFYWYRQILGQKVEFLVSFYNNEISEKSEIFDDQFSVERPDGSNFTLKIRSTKLEDSAMYFCASSVLGGTDTQYFGPGTRLTVL.

This clone was seen once. This rearrangement joins TRBV5-1 to TRBJ2-3; 12 bases are shared with TRBD2. The V and J ends lost 5 bases and 2 bases, in that order; junction bases with no gene match: 12. The length of the CDR3 is 18 residues. The germline V gene encodes CDR1 SGHRS and CDR2 YFSETQ. CDR3 DNA: TGCGCCAGCAGTACGGGAGGTCTAGCGGGAGGGGTCACAGATACGCAGTATTTT. Translating it yields CASSTGGLAGGVTDTQYF.

The rearrangement links TRBV27 to TRBJ2-3; the match to TRBD2 covers 11 bases. Germline V gene lookup returns CDR1 MNHEY and CDR2 SMNVEV (reference sequence). This CDR3 has 17 residues. V trimming: 2 bases; J trimming: 1 base; junction bases outside the gene matches: 5. The CDR3 reads CASSLLAGGRGTDTQYF. CDR3 DNA sequence: TGTGCCAGCAGTTTACTAGCGGGAGGAAGGGGCACAGATACGCAGTATTTT.

The chain couples TRBV18 to TRBJ2-1, with 9 positions matching TRBD2. Germline CDR1 is KGHSH and CDR2 is LQKENI. The CDR3 is 16 residues long. With 0 bases clipped from V and 7 bases from J, the junction kept 7 bases outside the gene matches. The CDR3 protein is CASSPPSAGGLNEQFF. CDR3 nucleotides: TGTGCCAGCTCACCACCCTCCGCGGGGGGGCTGAATGAGCAGTTCTTC.

The gene calls are TRBV7-2 and TRBJ2-1; 8 positions match TRBD1. Trimming cost V 5 bases and J 9 bases; bases outside gene matches: 15. This CDR3 has 16 amino acids. Germline CDR1 SGHTA, CDR2 FQGNSA. In DNA, the CDR3 is TGTGCCAGCAGCCTACGAGGGGGCAGGGGGCTAAGTGAGCAGTTCTTC. This encodes CASSLRGGRGLSEQFF.

The V call is TRBV7-2, the J call TRBJ1-5; TRBD1 agrees at 8 bases. The junction had 4 bases not matched to a gene; V was cut back by 3 bases and J by 6 bases. This CDR3 has 14 amino acids. In germline, CDR1 is SGHTA, CDR2 FQGNSA. DNA of the CDR3: TGTGCCAGCAGCTTCCGGGACAGGACTCAGCCCCAGCATTTT. This sequence encodes CASSFRDRTQPQHF.